The 7 T cell receptor beta chains reported below all come from one sample, sequenced in a study of vaccination effects on CD4 cells after COVID-19 (dated by TCRdb to 2021 to 2024). Library prep was done by the immunoSEQ multiplex PCR assay. TCRdb took this table from immuneACCESS and kept in-frame rearrangements with V and J called. Such tables lack part of the clones; where checked against another copy, unresolved V genes explain under half of the gap, and the rest is unexplained. The table for this sample lists under 25,000 clones; 73% of them were counted only once. The leading ten clones occupy 5% of the sample. Their recognized antigens are unknown. In the ViraFEST assay, PBMC were stimulated with viral peptide pools, and TCR sequencing was then used to find antigen-specific CD4+ T cell clonotypes based on their expansion. After 10 days of culture, CD4+ T cells were isolated with the EasySep CD4+ T cell isolation kit. The absence of prior SARS-CoV-2 infection in healthy vaccine recipients was confirmed by negative nucleocapsid antibodies before and after vaccination.

Specimen: CD4+ T cells from PBMCs cultured with SARS-CoV-2 spike peptides, collected before COVID-19 vaccination. Per the publication, the cell subset or site label means: SARS-CoV-2 spike overlapping peptide pool stimulation. Source of these receptors: a human donor who received a COVID-19 vaccine.

This chain connects TRBV9 to TRBJ1-2; D is uncertain. This CDR3 region has 15 residues. V gave up 0 bases and J gave up 2 bases, with 11 bases separating them. The germline gives CDR1 SGDLS, CDR2 YYNGEE. The CDR3 DNA sequence: TGTGCCAGCAGCGTAGAATCCGTATTAAACTATGGCTACACCTTC. It encodes CASSVESVLNYGYTF.

V gene TRBV6-5 combines with J gene TRBJ1-1; the D is unclear. The V gene lost 1 base and the J gene lost 4 bases, with 16 bases spanning the gap. Per germline, CDR1 MNHEY and CDR2 SVGAGI. This CDR3 has 16 residues. DNA of the CDR3: TGTGCCAGCAGTTACTACCGGACCTCGACGGGCACTGAAGCTTTCTTT. It yields the protein CASSYYRTSTGTEAFF.

V gene TRBV2 combines with J gene TRBJ1-4, with 10 bases matching TRBD1. The CDR3 spans 13 residues. The J segment lost 8 bases and the V segment lost 11 bases, leaving 8 bases of the junction unmatched. The V gene's germline CDR1 is SNHLY and CDR2 FYNNEI. CDR3 DNA: TGTGCCGGCCTCGGGACAGGGGACGAAAAACTGTTTTTT. Its protein is CAGLGTGDEKLFF.

V is TRBV25-1 and J is TRBJ2-7; D is perhaps TRBD2 (6 bases). The CDR3 extends over 15 amino acids. From germline, CDR1 is MGHDK and CDR2 SYGVNS. The V end lost 2 bases, the J end lost 0 bases, and 11 bases lay between the germline ends. The CDR3 is CASSEREDYSYEQYF. CDR3 DNA: TGTGCCAGCAGTGAACGTGAGGACTACTCCTACGAGCAGTACTTC.

The chain carries TRBV3-1 (or the pseudogene TRBV3-2) and TRBJ2-1, with TRBD2 matching over 9 bases. Losses at the gene ends were 6 bases for V and 7 bases for J; bases not matched to a gene: 7. Germline CDR1 reads LGHDT; CDR2 reads YNNKEL (reference sequence). The CDR3 is 14 amino acids. As DNA, the CDR3 is TGTGCCAGCAGTTCAATAGCGGGAGAGAATGAGCAGTTCTTC. Residues: CASSSIAGENEQFF.

The chain links TRBV6-1 to TRBJ2-6, with D possibly TRBD2 on 5 matching bases. CDR1 and CDR2 (germline): MNHNS, SASEGT. The CDR3 has 15 residues. The V end was cut by 2 bases, the J end by 2 bases, with 7 bases between. The DNA for the CDR3 is TGTGCCAGCAGTGAACCCGGGGCTGGGGCCAACGTCCTGACTTTC. It is translated as CASSEPGAGANVLTF.

The chain joins TRBV10-3 to TRBJ2-1, with D unclear. CDR3 size: 15 residues. Between the trimmed V and J ends, which lost 7 bases and 0 bases, there was a span of 13 bases. CDR1 is ENHRY, CDR2 SYGVKD, per germline. CDR3 loop: CAIKTDLSSYNEQFF. In nucleotides, the CDR3 is TGTGCCATCAAGACCGACCTTAGCTCCTACAATGAGCAGTTCTTC.